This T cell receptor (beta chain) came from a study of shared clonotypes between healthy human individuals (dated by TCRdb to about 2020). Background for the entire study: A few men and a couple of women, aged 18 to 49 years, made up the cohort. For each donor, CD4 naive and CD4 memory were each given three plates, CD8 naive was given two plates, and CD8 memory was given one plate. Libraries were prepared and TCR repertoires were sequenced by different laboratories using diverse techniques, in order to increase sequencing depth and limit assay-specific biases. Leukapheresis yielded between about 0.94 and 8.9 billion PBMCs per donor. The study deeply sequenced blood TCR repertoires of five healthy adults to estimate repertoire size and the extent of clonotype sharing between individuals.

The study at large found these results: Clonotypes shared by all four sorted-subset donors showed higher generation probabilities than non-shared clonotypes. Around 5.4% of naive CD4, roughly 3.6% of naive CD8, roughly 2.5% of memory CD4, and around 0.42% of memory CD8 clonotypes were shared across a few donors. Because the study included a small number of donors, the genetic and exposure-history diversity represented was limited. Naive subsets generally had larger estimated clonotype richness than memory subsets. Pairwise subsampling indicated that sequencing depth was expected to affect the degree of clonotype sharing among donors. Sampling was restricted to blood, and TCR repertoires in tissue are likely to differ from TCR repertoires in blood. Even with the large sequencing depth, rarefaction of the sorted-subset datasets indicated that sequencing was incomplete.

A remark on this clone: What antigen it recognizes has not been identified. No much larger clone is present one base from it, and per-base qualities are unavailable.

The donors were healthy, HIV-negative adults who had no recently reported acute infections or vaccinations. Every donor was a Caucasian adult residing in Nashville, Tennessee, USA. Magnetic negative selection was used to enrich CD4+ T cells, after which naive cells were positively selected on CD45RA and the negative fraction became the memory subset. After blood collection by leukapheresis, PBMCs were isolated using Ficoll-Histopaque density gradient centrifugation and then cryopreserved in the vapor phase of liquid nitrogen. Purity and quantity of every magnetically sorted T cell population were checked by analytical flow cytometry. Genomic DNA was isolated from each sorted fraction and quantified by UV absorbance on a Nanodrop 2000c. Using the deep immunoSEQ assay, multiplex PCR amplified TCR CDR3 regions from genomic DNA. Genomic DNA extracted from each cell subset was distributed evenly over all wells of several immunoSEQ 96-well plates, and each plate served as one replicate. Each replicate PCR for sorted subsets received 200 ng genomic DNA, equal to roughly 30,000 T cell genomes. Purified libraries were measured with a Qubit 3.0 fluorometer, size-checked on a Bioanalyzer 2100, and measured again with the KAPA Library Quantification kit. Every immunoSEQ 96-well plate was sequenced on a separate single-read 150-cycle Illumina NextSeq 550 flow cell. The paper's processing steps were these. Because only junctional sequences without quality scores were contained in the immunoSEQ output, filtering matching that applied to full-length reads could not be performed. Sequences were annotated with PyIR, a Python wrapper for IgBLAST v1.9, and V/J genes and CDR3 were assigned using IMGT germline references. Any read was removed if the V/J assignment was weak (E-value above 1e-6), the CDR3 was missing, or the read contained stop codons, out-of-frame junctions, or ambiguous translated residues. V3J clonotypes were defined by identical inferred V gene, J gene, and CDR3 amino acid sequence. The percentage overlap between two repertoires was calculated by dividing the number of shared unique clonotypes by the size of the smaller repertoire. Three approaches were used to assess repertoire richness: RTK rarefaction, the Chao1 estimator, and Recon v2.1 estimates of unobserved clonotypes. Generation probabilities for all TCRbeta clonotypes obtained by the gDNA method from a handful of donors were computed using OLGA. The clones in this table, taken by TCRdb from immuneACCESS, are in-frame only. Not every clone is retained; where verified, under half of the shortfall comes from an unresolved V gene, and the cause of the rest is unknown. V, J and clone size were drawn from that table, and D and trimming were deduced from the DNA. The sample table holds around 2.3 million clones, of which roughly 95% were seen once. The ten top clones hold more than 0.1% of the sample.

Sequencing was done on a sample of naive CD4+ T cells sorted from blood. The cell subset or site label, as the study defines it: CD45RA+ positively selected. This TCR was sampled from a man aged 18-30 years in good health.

The nucleotide sequence reads as follows: TGTGCCAGCTCAAGCGGACAGGGGAGAACCTACGAGCAGTACTTC. Its protein product is CASSSGQGRTYEQYF. In this chain, TRBV18 is recombined with TRBJ2-7, and 9 junctional nucleotides match TRBD1. The CDR3 has 15 amino acids, counting the end cysteine and phenylalanine. The CDR3 DNA has 45 bases and is translated from base 1. V ends up 5 bases short and J 2 bases short, with an unmatched junction base count of 7. CDR1 and CDR2, per the germline V gene, are KGHSH and LQKENI.